This T cell receptor beta chain stems from a study of blood T cell repertoires in COVID-19 (dated by TCRdb to 2018 to 2021). About the investigation overall: Samples from collaborators originated in the United States, Italy and Spain and spanned both the acute and convalescent phases of COVID-19. The prospective study material was composed of cDNA or gDNA derived from T cells, B-cell-depleted T cells, or PBMCs. Where available, HLA class I and class II types were taken from metadata supplied by the sample provider and were not determined by assay-based typing. The samples were drawn from the first 160 participants of the ongoing ImmuneRACE study and from more than 1,000 subjects provided by 6 global collaborators. The dataset comprised deeply sampled blood TCRbeta repertoires from subjects exposed to, actively infected with, or recovered from COVID-19. A freely available public database, intended as a resource for researchers studying the immune response to SARS-CoV-2, is where the repertoires were released. Nearly every sample came with metadata listing a de-identified subject ID, COVID-19 status, age in years and sex.

For this chain, trimming is 6 bases at the V end and 1 base at the J end, and the number of junction bases without a gene match is 8. The CDR3 measures 15 amino acids from cysteine to phenylalanine. Of the read, only the CDR3 DNA is kept; its 45 bases are in frame from base 1. In the germline V gene, CDR1 corresponds to MNHEY and CDR2 to SVGAGI. The immunoSEQ Assay, a bias-controlled multiplex PCR, was used to amplify TCRbeta CDR3 regions from genomic DNA. Processing in the source paper ran as follows. The number of nucleated cells in each sample was estimated by amplification of reference gene primers within the assay. To quantify the absolute abundance of each unique TCRbeta CDR3 rearrangement, sequence reads were collapsed and filtered. Productive Simpson clonality was computed per sample as the square root of Simpson's diversity index over productive rearrangements. Here the immuneACCESS table is served through TCRdb, limited to in-frame sequences with V and J called. Missing clones are a known gap in these copies; in checked studies unresolved V genes cover under half, and the rest lacks a known reason. V and J calls and clone size are as listed in that table; D and trimming were resolved from the DNA. This sample has 90,000 to 100,000 clones in its table, and 75% to 95% of those were observed once. Approximately 5.1% of the sample belongs to the ten largest clones.

Turning to this clone: The antigen it binds to is not known. No base quality information exists; no much larger clone differs at one position.

The paper's findings and limits, for the study overall: The quantity of clinical and demographic metadata differed by source and by participant and was supplied without curation.

The collaborating institutions used their own protocols to collect whole blood in K2EDTA tubes. For TCRbeta analysis, collaborators shipped samples in one of three forms: frozen whole blood, isolated PBMCs, or DNA extracted from either of those sample types. The source material was peripheral blood. This TCR was sampled from a man aged 50 to 60 with acute or convalescent COVID-19. Here the chain combines TRBV6-5 and TRBJ2-5, and 7 bases in between align with TRBD2. The sequenced DNA is TGTGCCAGCAGATACATTAGCGGGCCCCAAGAGACCCAGTACTTC. It encodes CASRYISGPQETQYF.